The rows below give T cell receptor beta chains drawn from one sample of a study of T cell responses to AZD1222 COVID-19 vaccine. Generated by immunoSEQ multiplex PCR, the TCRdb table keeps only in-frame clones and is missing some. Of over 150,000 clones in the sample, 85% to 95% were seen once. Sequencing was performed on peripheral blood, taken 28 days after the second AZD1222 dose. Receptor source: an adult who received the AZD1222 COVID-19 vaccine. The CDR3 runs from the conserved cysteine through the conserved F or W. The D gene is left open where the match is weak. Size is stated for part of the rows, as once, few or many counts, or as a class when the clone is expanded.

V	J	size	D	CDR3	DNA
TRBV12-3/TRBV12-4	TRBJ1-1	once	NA	CASREAMNTEAFF	TGTGCCAGCCGGGAAGCCATGAACACTGAAGCTTTCTTT
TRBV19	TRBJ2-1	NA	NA	CASSIGVGLVGRSSYNEQFF	TGTGCCAGTAGTATAGGCGTAGGACTTGTCGGGAGAAGCTCCTACAATGAGCAGTTCTTC
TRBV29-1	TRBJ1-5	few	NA	CVAGETQPQHF	TGTGTAGCGGGAGAGACCCAGCCCCAGCATTTT
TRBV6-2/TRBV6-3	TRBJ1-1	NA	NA	CASSYSAHLRGSMNTEAFF	TGTGCCAGCAGTTACTCCGCCCACCTTCGGGGGTCAATGAACACTGAAGCTTTCTTT
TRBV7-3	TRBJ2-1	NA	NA	CASSANVGLSYNEQFF	TGTGCCAGCAGCGCCAATGTCGGCCTCTCCTACAATGAGCAGTTCTTC
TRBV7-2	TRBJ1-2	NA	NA	CASSLDPGGWRDGYTF	TGTGCCAGCAGCTTAGATCCAGGAGGCTGGCGTGATGGCTACACCTTC
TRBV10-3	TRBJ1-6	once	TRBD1	CAISGQGQNSPLHF	TGTGCCATCAGTGGACAGGGTCAAAATTCACCCCTCCACTTT
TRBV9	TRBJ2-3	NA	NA	CASSSIPGSNTDTQYF	TGTGCCAGCAGCTCGATCCCCGGATCCAACACAGATACGCAGTATTTT
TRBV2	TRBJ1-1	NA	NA	CATMRTTGNTEAFF	TGTGCCACCATGAGGACGACAGGGAACACTGAAGCTTTCTTT
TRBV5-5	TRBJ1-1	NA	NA	CASSSTGLTNTEAFF	TGTGCCAGCAGCTCCACGGGGCTGACGAACACTGAAGCTTTCTTT
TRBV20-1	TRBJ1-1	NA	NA	CSAVSGAFF	TGCAGTGCGGTCTCCGGAGCTTTCTTT
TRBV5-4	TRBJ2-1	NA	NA	CASSSRRRSYNEQFF	TGTGCCAGCAGCTCTAGACGGCGATCCTACAATGAGCAGTTCTTC
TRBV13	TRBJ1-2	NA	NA	CASSYIGANYGYTF	TGTGCCAGCAGCTACATTGGGGCGAACTATGGCTACACCTTC
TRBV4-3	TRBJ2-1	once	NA	CASSREGRILDEQFF	TGCGCCAGCAGCCGAGAGGGCAGGATCCTCGATGAGCAGTTCTTC
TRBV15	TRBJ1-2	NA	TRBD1	CATSTYDRAPYGYTF	TGTGCCACCAGCACATACGACAGGGCCCCTTATGGCTACACCTTC
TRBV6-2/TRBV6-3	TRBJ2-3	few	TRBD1	CASSGQGTTDTQYF	TGTGCCAGCAGCGGACAGGGCACCACAGATACGCAGTATTTT
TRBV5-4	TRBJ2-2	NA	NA	CASSWMMDLRTGELFF	TGTGCCAGCAGCTGGATGATGGACCTGCGGACCGGGGAGCTGTTTTTT
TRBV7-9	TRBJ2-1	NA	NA	CASSLSRGGRYKQFF	TGTGCCAGCAGCTTATCGCGTGGGGGGCGGTATAAGCAGTTCTTC
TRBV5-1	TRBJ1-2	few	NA	CASGTYSSGQIYGYTF	TGCGCCAGCGGAACCTACTCTTCTGGACAGATCTATGGCTACACCTTC
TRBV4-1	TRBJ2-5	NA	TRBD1	CASSLLTGQTQYF	TGCGCCAGCAGCCTACTGACAGGGCAGACCCAGTACTTC
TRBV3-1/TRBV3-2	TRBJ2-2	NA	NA	CASSRKPGQGTGELFF	TGTGCCAGCAGCCGAAAACCGGGACAAGGGACCGGGGAGCTGTTTTTT
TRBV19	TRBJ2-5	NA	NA	CASRGRGRTWGTQYF	TGTGCCAGTAGGGGCCGGGGGCGCACATGGGGGACCCAGTACTTC
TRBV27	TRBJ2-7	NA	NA	CASSLSSGSYEQYF	TGTGCCAGCAGTTTATCTTCAGGGTCCTACGAGCAGTACTTC
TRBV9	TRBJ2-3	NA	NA	CASSVVGAGADTQYF	TGTGCCAGCAGCGTAGTGGGGGCCGGGGCAGATACGCAGTATTTT
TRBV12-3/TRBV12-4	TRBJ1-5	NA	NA	CASSFRVVQPQHF	TGTGCCAGCAGTTTTCGAGTTGTTCAGCCCCAGCATTTT
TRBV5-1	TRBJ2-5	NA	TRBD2	CASSAGGPSGETQYF	TGCGCCAGCAGCGCGGGAGGGCCTAGTGGGGAGACCCAGTACTTC
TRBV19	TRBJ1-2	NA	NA	CASSIDRSGYGYTF	TGTGCCAGTAGTATAGACAGGTCCGGCTATGGCTACACCTTC
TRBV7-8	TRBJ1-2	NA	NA	CASSFFGLGSGYTF	TGTGCCAGCAGCTTCTTTGGCCTCGGCTCTGGCTACACCTTC
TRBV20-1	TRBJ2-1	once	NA	CSASVRNEQFF	TGCAGTGCTAGTGTCCGGAATGAGCAGTTCTTC
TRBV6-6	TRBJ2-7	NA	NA	CASRAGTQSYEQYF	TGTGCCAGCAGGGCCGGGACTCAGTCCTACGAGCAGTACTTC
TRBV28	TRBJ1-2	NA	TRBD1	CASSFPGGANYGYTF	TGTGCCAGCAGTTTTCCAGGGGGAGCTAACTATGGCTACACCTTC
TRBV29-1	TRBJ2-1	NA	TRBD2	CSVEIYGTSGYHNEQFF	TGCAGCGTTGAAATTTATGGGACTAGCGGATATCACAATGAGCAGTTCTTC
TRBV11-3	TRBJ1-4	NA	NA	CASKQPKDEKLFF	TGTGCCAGCAAACAACCAAAGGATGAAAAACTGTTTTTT
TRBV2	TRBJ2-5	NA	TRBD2	CARGLAGGPEETQYF	TGTGCCAGGGGACTAGCGGGAGGGCCCGAAGAGACCCAGTACTTC
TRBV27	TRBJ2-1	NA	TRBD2	CASSSLAGDVNEQFF	TGTGCCAGCAGTTCCCTCGCGGGAGATGTGAATGAGCAGTTCTTC
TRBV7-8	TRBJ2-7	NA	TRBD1	CASSAGQGPYEQYF	TGTGCCAGCAGCGCCGGACAGGGCCCTTACGAGCAGTACTTC
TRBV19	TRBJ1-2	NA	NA	CASSIDRQPYGYTF	TGTGCCAGTAGTATCGACAGGCAGCCCTATGGCTACACCTTC
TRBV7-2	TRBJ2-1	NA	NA	CASSLWAANNEQFF	TGTGCCAGCAGCTTATGGGCTGCGAACAATGAGCAGTTCTTC
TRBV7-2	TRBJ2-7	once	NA	CASSLGGGVGEQYF	TGTGCCAGCAGCTTAGGCGGAGGAGTGGGGGAGCAGTACTTC
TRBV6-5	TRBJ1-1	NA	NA	CASSFAGVTEAFF	TGTGCCAGCAGTTTTGCAGGTGTCACTGAAGCTTTCTTT